The 20 T cell receptor beta chains given below trace back to one sample, sequenced in a study of CD8+ T cells in alopecia areata. Documented treatment: oral pan-JAK inhibitor, 5-10 mg twice daily. RNA extraction and reverse transcription yielded cDNA as sequencing template. Method: immunoSEQ multiplex PCR; TCRdb's copy keeps in-frame clones and lacks some. The table shows about 200,000 clones, with around two fifths occurring only once. The source was CD4+ T cells sorted from blood, collected at approximately week 30, from a patient treated with tofacitinib. The receptors originated from a human donor with alopecia areata.

The V and J genes are TRBV30 and TRBJ2-1; weak D call: TRBD2 (5 bases). Germline lookup yields CDR1 GTSNPN and CDR2 SVGIG (reference sequence). The ends were cut back, 2 bases at V and 12 bases at J, with 17 bases in the middle. The CDR3 runs to 13 residues. Here the CDR3 DNA reads TGTGCCTGGAGTTGGGTAGGAACAGAGGGGCAGTTCTTC. Its protein product is CAWSWVGTEGQFF.

This clone has just a few counts. The chain joins TRBV29-1 to TRBJ2-7; 8 bases are a match to TRBD1. Germline CDR1 and CDR2: SQVTM and ANQGSEA. The CDR3 sequence is 13 residues long. With 6 bases clipped from V and 5 bases from J, the junction kept 9 bases outside the gene matches. The CDR3 is CSVAGTGGNEQYF. The DNA for the CDR3 is TGCAGCGTCGCCGGGACAGGCGGGAACGAGCAGTACTTC.

This sequence joins TRBV9 and TRBJ1-5; D is possibly TRBD1 (5 bases). CDR1 is SGDLS and CDR2 is YYNGEE in the germline V gene. The CDR3 has 15 amino acids. V lost 0 bases to trimming and J lost 0 bases, with 7 bases between them. The CDR3 is CASSVGGHSNQPQHF. CDR3 nucleotide sequence: TGTGCCAGCAGCGTAGGAGGACATAGCAATCAGCCCCAGCATTTT.

J is TRBJ2-6 and V is TRBV11-1; D possibly corresponds to TRBD1 (6 bases). Per the germline V gene, CDR1 is SGHAT and CDR2 is FQDESV (reference sequence). This CDR3 has 16 amino acids. V was shortened by 4 bases and J by 3 bases, with 13 bases between the two germline ends. CDR3 coding DNA: TGTGCCAGCAGCTCCCTTACAGGGATTGGGGCCAACGTCCTGACTTTC. It yields the protein CASSSLTGIGANVLTF.

This sequence joins TRBV7-9 and TRBJ1-1, with D hard to call. The length of the CDR3 is 15 residues. Germline V lookup: CDR1 SEHNR, CDR2 FQNEAQ (reference sequence). Deletions cut 5 bases from V and 3 bases from J, with 16 bases between. As DNA, the CDR3 is TGTGCCAGCAGCCCACGCCCCGGTGCGGACACTGAAGCTTTCTTT. Its protein product is CASSPRPGADTEAFF.

This chain connects TRBV7-2 to TRBJ2-3, with D hard to call. Germline CDR1 and CDR2: SGHTA and FQGNSA. Trimming cost V 1 base and J 4 bases, with 9 bases left between them. This CDR3 is built from 14 residues. DNA for the CDR3: TGTGCCAGCAGCTTAGGCAGGCTGCCAGATACGCAGTATTTT. This gives the protein CASSLGRLPDTQYF.

Notes on this clone: Other DNA sequences in the sample encode the same CDR3. The genes are TRBV15 and TRBJ2-5, with D unclear. Germline assignment: CDR1 LNHNV and CDR2 YYDKDF (reference sequence). The CDR3 is 12 amino acids. Trimming stripped 1 base from V and 2 bases from J, with 2 bases between. The CDR3 loop reads CATSRAQETQYF. The CDR3 DNA sequence: TGTGCCACCAGCAGAGCGCAAGAGACCCAGTACTTC.

The rearrangement uses TRBV23-1 and TRBJ1-2, with D tentatively TRBD1 (6 bases). TRBV23-1 falls under the ORF class, with uncertain function. V was pared by 0 bases and J by 5 bases, with 16 bases between. The CDR3 is 16 amino acids. The CDR3, as DNA: TGCGCCAGCAGTCAATCGATGGACGGCCAGGGGTATGGCTACACCTTC. This sequence encodes CASSQSMDGQGYGYTF.

The chain has TRBV9 and TRBJ2-3; perhaps D is TRBD1 or TRBD2 (6 bases each). The CDR3 spans 17 residues. Trimming cost V 3 bases and J 3 bases, with 20 bases left between them. Germline V CDR1 and CDR2: SGDLS, YYNGEE. CDR3 in amino acids: CASSDLGGRLATDTQYF. The CDR3, as DNA: TGTGCCAGCAGCGACCTAGGGGGGCGTTTGGCTACAGATACGCAGTATTTT.

The CDR3 region is CASSEIDTQYF. The CDR3 region has the DNA TGTGCCAGCAGTGAGATTGATACGCAGTATTTT. This chain connects TRBV2 to TRBJ2-3; no reliable D call. The length of the CDR3 is 11 residues. V lost 3 bases, J lost 6 bases, and 4 bases lay in between. The germline gives CDR1 SNHLY, CDR2 FYNNEI. Complete variable domain (other parts from reference TRBV2 and TRBJ2-3): EPEVTQTPSHQVTQMGQEVILRCVPISNHLYFYWYRQILGQKVEFLVSFYNNEISEKSEIFDDQFSVERPDGSNFTLKIRSTKLEDSAMYFCASSEIDTQYFGPGTRLTVL.

A note on this clone: One junction end disagrees with the germline gene, perhaps due to a read error. The chain has TRBV30 and TRBJ2-2, with a tentative D call TRBD2 (5 bases). Germline values: CDR1 GTSNPN, CDR2 SVGIG (reference sequence). CDR3 length: 12 residues. DNA for the CDR3: TGTGCCTGGAGTGTACGTAGTGGGGAGCCGTTTTTT. Residues: CAWSVRSGEPFF.

This chain joins TRBV29-1 and TRBJ1-2; possible D gene TRBD1, 5 bases. The CDR3 consists of 14 residues. The V end lost 2 bases, the J end lost 7 bases, and 17 bases lay between the germline ends. Per the germline V gene, CDR1 is SQVTM and CDR2 is ANQGSEA. CDR3 DNA: TGCAGCGTTGAAAGGGATCAGGGCTTTTCTGGCTACACCTTC. This encodes CSVERDQGFSGYTF.

This clone showed up just a few times. The chain links TRBV30 to TRBJ2-2; D not resolved. V lost 2 bases, J lost 3 bases, and 7 bases lay in between. Germline CDR1 and CDR2: GTSNPN and SVGIG (reference sequence). The CDR3 sequence is 13 residues long. In DNA, the CDR3 is TGTGCCTGGAGTCTCGGGTACACCGGGGAGCTGTTTTTT. Translated, it gives CAWSLGYTGELFF.

The gene calls are TRBV7-3 and TRBJ1-2; TRBD1 might be the D (5 bases). There are 15 residues in the CDR3. The V end was cut by 5 bases, the J end by 0 bases, with 13 bases between. The V gene's germline CDR1 is SGHTA and CDR2 FQGTGA. CDR3: CASSLGPGANYGYTF. The CDR3 DNA sequence: TGTGCCAGCAGCCTGGGACCGGGGGCTAACTATGGCTACACCTTC.

This sequence joins TRBV6-1 and TRBJ1-2; D is unresolved. This CDR3 comprises 12 residues. CDR1 and CDR2 from the germline V gene are MNHNS and SASEGT. V dropped 2 bases and J dropped 4 bases, with 5 bases sitting between them. The CDR3 reads CASSETGYGYTF. The CDR3 region has the DNA TGTGCCAGCAGTGAAACGGGCTATGGCTACACCTTC.

This clone was counted between two and nine times. The J gene is TRBJ1-2, the V gene TRBV29-1; D gene unclear. The CDR3 is made up of 14 amino acids. Germline assignment: CDR1 SQVTM and CDR2 ANQGSEA. The ends were cut back, 7 bases at V and 2 bases at J, with 17 bases in the middle. DNA for the CDR3: TGCAGCGCAGCTACACCTTGGGGAAACTATGGCTACACCTTC. It codes for CSAATPWGNYGYTF.

The chain recombines TRBV5-1 with TRBJ1-3; 8 bases are shared with TRBD1. This CDR3 is 15 amino acids long. V shed 2 bases, J shed 0 bases, and the junction held 1 base outside the gene matches. Looked up from germline, CDR1 is SGHRS and CDR2 is YFSETQ. The CDR3 loop is CASSFGTGSGNTIYF. CDR3 nucleotide sequence: TGCGCCAGCAGCTTCGGGACAGGCTCTGGAAACACCATATATTTT.

This rearrangement joins TRBV27 to TRBJ1-2, with D unclear. This CDR3 comprises 13 residues. With 6 bases removed from V and 2 bases from J, the gap between germline ends came to 10 bases. CDR1 is MNHEY, CDR2 SMNVEV, per germline (reference sequence). The CDR3 is CASSPIGNYGYTF. CDR3 in DNA: TGTGCCAGCAGCCCCATCGGGAACTATGGCTACACCTTC.

A few counts support this clone. The genes are TRBV19 and TRBJ1-6, with TRBD1 identical over 7 bases. The CDR3 extends over 13 amino acids. V lost 6 bases and J lost 8; bases outside the gene matches: 4. In germline, CDR1 is LNHDA, CDR2 SQIVND (reference sequence). The chain's CDR3 is CASSRQGHSPLHF. Here the CDR3 DNA reads TGTGCCAGTAGCCGACAGGGTCATTCACCCCTCCACTTT.

The CDR3 protein is CASSAGPPMRGSPLHF. The CDR3 nucleotides read TGTGCCAGCAGCGCCGGGCCCCCCATGCGGGGATCACCCCTCCACTTT. The rearrangement links TRBV2 to TRBJ1-6; D is unclear. CDR3 length: 16 residues. CDR1 SNHLY and CDR2 FYNNEI come from the germline V gene. V dropped 6 bases and J dropped 10 bases, with 22 bases sitting between them.